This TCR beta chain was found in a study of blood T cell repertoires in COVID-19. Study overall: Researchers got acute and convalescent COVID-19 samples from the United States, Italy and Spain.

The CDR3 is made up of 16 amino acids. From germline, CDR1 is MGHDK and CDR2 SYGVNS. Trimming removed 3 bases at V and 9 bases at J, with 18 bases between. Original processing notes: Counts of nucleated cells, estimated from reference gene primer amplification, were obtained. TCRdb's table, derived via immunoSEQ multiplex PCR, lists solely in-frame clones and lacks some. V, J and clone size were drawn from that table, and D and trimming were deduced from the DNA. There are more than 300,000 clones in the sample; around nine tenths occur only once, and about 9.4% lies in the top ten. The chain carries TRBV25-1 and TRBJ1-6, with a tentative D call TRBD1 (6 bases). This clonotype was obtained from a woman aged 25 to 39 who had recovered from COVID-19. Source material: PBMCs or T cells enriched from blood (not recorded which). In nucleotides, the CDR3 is TGTGCCAGCAGTGAGGGCTACACAGGGCTCGGTTCACCCCTCCACTTT. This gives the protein CASSEGYTGLGSPLHF.